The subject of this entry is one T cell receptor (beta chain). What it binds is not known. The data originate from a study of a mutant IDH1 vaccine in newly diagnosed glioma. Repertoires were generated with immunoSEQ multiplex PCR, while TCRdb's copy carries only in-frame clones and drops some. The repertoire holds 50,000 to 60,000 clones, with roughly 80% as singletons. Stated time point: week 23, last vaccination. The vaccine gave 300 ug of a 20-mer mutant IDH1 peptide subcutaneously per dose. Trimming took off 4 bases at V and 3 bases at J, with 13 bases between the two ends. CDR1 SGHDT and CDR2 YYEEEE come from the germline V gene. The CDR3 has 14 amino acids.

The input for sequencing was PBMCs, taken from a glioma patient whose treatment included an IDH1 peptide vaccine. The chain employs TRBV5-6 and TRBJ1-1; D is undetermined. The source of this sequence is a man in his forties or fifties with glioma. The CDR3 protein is CASSRTDPYTEAFF. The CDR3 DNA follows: TGTGCCAGCAGCCGGACGGACCCTTACACTGAAGCTTTCTTT.